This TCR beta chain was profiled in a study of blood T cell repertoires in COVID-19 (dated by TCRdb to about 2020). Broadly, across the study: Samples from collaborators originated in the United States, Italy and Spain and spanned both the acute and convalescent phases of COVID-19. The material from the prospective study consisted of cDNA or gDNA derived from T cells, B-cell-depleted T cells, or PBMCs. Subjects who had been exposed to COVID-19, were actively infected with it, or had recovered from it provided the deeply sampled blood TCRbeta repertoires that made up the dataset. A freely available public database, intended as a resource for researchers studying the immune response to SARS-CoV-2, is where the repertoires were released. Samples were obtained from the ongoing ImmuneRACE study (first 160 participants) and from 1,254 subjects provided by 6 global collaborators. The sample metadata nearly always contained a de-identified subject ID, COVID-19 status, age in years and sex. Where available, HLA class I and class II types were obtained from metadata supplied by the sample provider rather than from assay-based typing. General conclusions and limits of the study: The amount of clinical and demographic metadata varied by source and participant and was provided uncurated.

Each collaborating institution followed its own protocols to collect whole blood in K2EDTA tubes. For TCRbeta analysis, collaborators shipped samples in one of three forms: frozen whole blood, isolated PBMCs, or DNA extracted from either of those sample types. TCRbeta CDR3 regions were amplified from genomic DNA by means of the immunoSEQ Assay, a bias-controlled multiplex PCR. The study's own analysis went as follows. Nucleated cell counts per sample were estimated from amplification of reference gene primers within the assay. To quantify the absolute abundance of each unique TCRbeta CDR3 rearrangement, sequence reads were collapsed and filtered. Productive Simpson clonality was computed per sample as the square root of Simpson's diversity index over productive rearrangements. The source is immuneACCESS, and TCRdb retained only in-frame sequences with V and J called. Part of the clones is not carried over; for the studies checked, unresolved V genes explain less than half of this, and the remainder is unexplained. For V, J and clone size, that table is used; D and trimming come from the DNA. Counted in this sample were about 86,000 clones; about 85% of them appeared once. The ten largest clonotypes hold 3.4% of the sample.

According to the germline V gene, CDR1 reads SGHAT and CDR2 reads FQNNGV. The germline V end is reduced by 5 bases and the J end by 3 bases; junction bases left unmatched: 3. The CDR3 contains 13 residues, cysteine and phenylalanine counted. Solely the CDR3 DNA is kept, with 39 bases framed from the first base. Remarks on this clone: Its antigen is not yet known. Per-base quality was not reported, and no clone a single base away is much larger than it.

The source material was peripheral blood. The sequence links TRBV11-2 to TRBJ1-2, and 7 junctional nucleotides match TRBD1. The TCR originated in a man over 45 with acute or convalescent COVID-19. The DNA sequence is TGTGCCAGCAGCCCGGGGACAGACTATGGCTACACCTTC. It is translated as CASSPGTDYGYTF.